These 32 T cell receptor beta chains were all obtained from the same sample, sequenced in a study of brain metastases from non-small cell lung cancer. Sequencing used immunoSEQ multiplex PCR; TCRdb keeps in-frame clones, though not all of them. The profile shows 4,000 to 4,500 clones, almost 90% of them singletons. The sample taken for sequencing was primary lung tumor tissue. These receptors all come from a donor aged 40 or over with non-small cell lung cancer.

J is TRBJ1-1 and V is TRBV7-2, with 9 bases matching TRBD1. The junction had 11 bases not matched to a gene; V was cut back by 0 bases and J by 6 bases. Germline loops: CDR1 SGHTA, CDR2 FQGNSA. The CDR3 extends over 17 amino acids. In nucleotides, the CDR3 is TGTGCCAGCAGCTTAGCACGGTCGGGACAGGGTTATGCTGAAGCTTTCTTT. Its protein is CASSLARSGQGYAEAFF.

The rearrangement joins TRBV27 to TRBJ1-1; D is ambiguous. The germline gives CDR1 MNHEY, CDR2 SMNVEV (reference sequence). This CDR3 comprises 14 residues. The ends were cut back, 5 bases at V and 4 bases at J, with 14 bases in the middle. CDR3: CASSPRHRPTEAFF. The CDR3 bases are TGTGCCAGCAGTCCCCGGCATCGTCCCACTGAAGCTTTCTTT.

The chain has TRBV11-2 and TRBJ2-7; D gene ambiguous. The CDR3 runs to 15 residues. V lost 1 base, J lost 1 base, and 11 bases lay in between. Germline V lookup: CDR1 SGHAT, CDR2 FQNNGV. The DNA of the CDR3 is TGTGCCAGCAGCTTAGTCTGGACGGCATCCTACGAGCAGTACTTC. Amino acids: CASSLVWTASYEQYF.

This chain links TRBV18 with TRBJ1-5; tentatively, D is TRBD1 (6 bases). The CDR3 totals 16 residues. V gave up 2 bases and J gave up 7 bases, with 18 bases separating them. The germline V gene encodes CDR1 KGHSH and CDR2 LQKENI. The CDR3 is CASSPTPAGQGQPQHF. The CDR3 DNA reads TGTGCCAGCTCACCAACTCCTGCCGGGCAGGGGCAGCCCCAGCATTTT.

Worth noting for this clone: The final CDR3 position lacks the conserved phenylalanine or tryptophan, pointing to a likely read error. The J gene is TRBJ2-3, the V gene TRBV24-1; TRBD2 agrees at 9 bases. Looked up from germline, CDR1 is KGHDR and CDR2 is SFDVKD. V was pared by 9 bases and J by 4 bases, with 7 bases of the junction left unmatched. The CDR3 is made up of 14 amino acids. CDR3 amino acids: CATLTSGIPDTQYL. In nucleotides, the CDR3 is TGTGCCACCTTGACTAGCGGTATACCAGATACGCAGTATCTT.

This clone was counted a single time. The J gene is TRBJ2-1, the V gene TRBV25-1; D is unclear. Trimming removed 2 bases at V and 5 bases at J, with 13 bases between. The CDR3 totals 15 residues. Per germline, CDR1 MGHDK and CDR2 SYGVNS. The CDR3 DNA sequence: TGTGCCAGCAGTGAAAATAGGCAACTGGACAATGAGCAGTTCTTC. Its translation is CASSENRQLDNEQFF.

The CDR3, as DNA: TGTGCCAGCAGTGCCGACAGGGGCCAGCCCCAGCATTTT. The encoded protein is CASSADRGQPQHF. The rearrangement joins TRBV6-4 to TRBJ1-5; 8 bases align to TRBD1. CDR1 and CDR2 (germline): MRHNA, SNTAGT. J lost 7 bases, V lost 4 bases, and 3 bases had no gene match. The CDR3 loop spans 13 amino acids.

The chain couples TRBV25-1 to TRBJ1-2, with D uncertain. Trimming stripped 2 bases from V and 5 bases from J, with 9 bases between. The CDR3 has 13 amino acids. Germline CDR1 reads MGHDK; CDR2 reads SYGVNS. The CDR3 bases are TGTGCCAGCAGTGAAGTAGCCAGTTATGGCTACACCTTC. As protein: CASSEVASYGYTF.

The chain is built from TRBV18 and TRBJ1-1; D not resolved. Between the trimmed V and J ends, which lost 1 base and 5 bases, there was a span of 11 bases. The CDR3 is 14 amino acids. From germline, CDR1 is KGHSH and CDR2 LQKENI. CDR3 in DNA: TGTGCCAGCTCACCACTGGCAAGGGAAACTGAAGCTTTCTTT. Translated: CASSPLARETEAFF.

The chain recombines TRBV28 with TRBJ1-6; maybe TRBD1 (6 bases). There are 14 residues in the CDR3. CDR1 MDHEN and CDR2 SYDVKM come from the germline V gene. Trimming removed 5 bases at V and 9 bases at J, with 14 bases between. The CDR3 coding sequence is TGTGCCAGCAGTCCGTCAGGGGCAGGTTCACCCCTCCACTTT. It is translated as CASSPSGAGSPLHF.

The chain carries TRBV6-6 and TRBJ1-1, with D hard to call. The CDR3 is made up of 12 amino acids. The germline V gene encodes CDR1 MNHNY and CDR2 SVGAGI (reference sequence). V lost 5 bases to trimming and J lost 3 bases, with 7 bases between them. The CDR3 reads CASSPLYTEAFF. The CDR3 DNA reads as TGTGCCAGCAGTCCCTTATACACTGAAGCTTTCTTT.

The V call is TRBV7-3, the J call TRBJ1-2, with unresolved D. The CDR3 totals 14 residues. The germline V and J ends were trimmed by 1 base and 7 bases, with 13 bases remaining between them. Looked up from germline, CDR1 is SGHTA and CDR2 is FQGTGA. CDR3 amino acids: CASSLMEGAGGYTF. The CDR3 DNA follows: TGTGCCAGCAGCTTAATGGAGGGCGCGGGTGGCTACACCTTC.

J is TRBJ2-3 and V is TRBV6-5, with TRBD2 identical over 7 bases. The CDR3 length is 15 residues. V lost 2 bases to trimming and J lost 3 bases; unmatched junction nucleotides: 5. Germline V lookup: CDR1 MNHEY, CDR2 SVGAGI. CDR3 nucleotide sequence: TGTGCCAGCAGTTACGTTGCTAGCGGAACAGATACGCAGTATTTT. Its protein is CASSYVASGTDTQYF.

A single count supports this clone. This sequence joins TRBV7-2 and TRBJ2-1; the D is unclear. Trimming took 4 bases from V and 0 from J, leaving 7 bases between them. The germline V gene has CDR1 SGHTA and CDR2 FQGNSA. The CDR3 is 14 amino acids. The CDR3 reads CASSWISSYNEQFF. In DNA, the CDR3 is TGTGCCAGCAGCTGGATAAGCTCCTACAATGAGCAGTTCTTC. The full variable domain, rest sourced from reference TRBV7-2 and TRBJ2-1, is GAGVSQSPSNKVTEKGKDVELRCDPISGHTALYWYRQSLGQGLEFLIYFQGNSAPDKSGLPSDRFSAERTGGSVSTLTIQRTQQEDSAVYLCASSWISSYNEQFFGPGTRLTVL.

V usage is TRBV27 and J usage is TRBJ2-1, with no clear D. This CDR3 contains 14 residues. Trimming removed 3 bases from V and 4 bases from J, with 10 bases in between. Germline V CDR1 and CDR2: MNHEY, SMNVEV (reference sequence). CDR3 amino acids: CASSLMGNYNEQFF. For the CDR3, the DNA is TGTGCCAGCAGTTTGATGGGAAATTACAATGAGCAGTTCTTC.

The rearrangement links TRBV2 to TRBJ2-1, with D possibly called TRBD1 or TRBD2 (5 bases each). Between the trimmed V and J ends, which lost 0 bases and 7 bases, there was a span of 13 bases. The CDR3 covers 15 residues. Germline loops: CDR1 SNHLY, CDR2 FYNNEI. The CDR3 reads CASSEAPGPTNEQFF. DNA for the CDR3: TGTGCCAGCAGTGAAGCTCCGGGACCTACTAATGAGCAGTTCTTC. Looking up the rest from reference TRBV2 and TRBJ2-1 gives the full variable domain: EPEVTQTPSHQVTQMGQEVILRCVPISNHLYFYWYRQILGQKVEFLVSFYNNEISEKSEIFDDQFSVERPDGSNFTLKIRSTKLEDSAMYFCASSEAPGPTNEQFFGPGTRLTVL.

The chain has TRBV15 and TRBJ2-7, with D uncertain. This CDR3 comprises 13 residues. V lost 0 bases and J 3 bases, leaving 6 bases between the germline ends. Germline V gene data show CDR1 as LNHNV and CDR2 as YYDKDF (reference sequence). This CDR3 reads CATSRDHSYEQYF. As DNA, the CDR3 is TGTGCCACCAGCAGAGATCACAGCTACGAGCAGTACTTC. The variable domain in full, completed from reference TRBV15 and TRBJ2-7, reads DAMVIQNPRYQVTQFGKPVTLSCSQTLNHNVMYWYQQKSSQAPKLLFHYYDKDFNNEADTPDNFQSRRPNTSFCFLDIRSPGLGDTAMYLCATSRDHSYEQYFGPGTRLTVT.

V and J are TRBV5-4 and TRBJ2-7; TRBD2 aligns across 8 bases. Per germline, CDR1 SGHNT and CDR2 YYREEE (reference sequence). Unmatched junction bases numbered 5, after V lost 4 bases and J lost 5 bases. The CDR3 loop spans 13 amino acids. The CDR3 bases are TGTGCCAGCAGCCGGACTAGCAACCACGAGCAGTACTTC. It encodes CASSRTSNHEQYF.

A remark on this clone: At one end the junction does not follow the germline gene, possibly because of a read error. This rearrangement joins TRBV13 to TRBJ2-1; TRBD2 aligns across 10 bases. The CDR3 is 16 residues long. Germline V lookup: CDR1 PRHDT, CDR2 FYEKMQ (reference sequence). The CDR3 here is CASSLVLAGIYNEQFF. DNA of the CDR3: TGTGCCAGCAGTTTAGTACTAGCGGGGATTTACAATGAGCAGTTCTTC.

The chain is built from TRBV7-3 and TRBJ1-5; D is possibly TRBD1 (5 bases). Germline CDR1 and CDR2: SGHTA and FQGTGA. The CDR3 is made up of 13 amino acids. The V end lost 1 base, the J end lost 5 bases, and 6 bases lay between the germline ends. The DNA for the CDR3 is TGTGCCAGCAGCTTAAAAGGGGATCAGCCCCAGCATTTT. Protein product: CASSLKGDQPQHF.

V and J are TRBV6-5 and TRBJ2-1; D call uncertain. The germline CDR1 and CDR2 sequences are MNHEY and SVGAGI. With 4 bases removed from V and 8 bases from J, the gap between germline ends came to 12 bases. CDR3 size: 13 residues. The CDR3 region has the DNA TGTGCCAGCAGTTCCCGCCCATTGGATGAGCAGTTCTTC. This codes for CASSSRPLDEQFF.

CDR3 in amino acids: CASRTGVYGNTIYF. The DNA of the CDR3 is TGTGCCAGCAGAACGGGGGTCTACGGAAACACCATATATTTT. V and J are TRBV7-9 and TRBJ1-3; perhaps TRBD1 as D (5 bases). Trimming cost V 6 bases and J 4 bases, with 13 bases left between them. The length of the CDR3 is 14 residues. Germline CDR1 SEHNR, CDR2 FQNEAQ (reference sequence).

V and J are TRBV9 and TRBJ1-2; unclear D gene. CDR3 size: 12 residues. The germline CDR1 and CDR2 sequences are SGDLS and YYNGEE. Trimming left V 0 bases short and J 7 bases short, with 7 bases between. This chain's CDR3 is CASSVGGSGYTF. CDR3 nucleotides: TGTGCCAGCAGCGTAGGGGGAAGTGGCTACACCTTC.

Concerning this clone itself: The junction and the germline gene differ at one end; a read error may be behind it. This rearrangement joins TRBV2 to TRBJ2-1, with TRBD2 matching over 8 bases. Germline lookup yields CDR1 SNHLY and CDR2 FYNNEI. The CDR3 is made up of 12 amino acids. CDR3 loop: CASSEGTSLKVF. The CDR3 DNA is TGTGCCAGCAGTGAAGGGACTAGCTTGAAGGTCTTC.

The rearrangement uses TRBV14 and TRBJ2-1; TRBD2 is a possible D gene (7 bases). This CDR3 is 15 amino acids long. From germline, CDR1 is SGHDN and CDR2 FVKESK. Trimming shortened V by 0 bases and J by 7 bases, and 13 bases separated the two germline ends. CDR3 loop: CASSQDGGGPNEQFF. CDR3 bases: TGTGCCAGCAGCCAAGATGGCGGGGGCCCTAATGAGCAGTTCTTC.

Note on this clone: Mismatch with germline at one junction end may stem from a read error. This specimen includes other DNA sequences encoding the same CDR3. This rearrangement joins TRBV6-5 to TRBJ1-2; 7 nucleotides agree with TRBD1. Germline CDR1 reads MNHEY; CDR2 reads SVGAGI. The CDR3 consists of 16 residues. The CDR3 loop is CASSYSTGIGSYGYTF. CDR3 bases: TGTGCCAGCAGTTACTCGACAGGGATCGGGAGCTATGGCTACACCTTT.

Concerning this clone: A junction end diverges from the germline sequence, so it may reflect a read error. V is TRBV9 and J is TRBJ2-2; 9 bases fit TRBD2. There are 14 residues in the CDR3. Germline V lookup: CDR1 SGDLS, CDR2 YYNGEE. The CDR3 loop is CASRVAGATGELFF. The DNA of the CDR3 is TGTGCCAGCAGGGTAGCGGGAGCGACCGGGGAGCTGTTTTTT.

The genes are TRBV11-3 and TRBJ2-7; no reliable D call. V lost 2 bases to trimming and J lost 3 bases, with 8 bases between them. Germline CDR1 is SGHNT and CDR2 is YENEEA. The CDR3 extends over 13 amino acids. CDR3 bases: TGTGCCAGCAGCTTAACACGAGGCTACGAGCAGTACTTC. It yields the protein CASSLTRGYEQYF.

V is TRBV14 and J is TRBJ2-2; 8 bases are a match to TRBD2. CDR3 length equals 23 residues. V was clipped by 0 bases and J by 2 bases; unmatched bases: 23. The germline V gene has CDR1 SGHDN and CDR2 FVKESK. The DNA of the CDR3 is TGTGCCAGCAGCCAAGATAGGGAGAAGCGGGAGATCCCCATCGTGATCAACACCGGGGAGCTGTTTTTT. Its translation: CASSQDREKREIPIVINTGELFF. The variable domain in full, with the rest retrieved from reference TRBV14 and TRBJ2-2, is EAGVTQFPSHSVIEKGQTVTLRCDPISGHDNLYWYRRVMGKEIKFLLHFVKESKQDESGMPNNRFLAERTGGTYSTLKVQPAELEDSGVYFCASSQDREKREIPIVINTGELFFGEGSRLTVL.

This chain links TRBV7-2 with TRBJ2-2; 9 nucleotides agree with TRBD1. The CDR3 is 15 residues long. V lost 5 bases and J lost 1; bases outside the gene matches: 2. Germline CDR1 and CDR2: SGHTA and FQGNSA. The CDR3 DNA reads TGTGCCAGCAGCCCGGGACAGGGGAACACCGGGGAGCTGTTTTTT. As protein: CASSPGQGNTGELFF. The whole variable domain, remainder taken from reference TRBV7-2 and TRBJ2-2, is GAGVSQSPSNKVTEKGKDVELRCDPISGHTALYWYRQSLGQGLEFLIYFQGNSAPDKSGLPSDRFSAERTGGSVSTLTIQRTQQEDSAVYLCASSPGQGNTGELFFGEGSRLTVL.

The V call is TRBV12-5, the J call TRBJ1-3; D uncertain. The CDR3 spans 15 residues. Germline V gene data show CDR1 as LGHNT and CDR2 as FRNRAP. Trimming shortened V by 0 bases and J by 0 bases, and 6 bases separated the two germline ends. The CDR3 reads CASGLVWSSGNTIYF. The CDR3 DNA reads TGTGCTAGTGGTTTGGTATGGAGCTCTGGAAACACCATATATTTT.

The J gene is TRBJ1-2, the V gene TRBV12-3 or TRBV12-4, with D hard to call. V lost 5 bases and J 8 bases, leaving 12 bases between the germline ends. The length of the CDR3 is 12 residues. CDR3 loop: CASSLHDGGYTF. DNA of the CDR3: TGTGCCAGCAGTCTTCACGATGGCGGCTACACCTTC.